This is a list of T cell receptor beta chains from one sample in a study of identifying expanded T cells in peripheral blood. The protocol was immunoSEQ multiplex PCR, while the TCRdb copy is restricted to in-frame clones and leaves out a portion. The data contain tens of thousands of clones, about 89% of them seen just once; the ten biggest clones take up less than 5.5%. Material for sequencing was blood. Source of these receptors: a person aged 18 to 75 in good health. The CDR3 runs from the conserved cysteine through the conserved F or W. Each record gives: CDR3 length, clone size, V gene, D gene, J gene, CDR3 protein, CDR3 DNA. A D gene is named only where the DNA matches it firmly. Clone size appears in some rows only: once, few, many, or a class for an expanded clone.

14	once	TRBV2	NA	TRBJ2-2	CASGGNLNTGELFF	TGTGCCAGCGGCGGGAATCTGAACACCGGGGAGCTGTTTTTT
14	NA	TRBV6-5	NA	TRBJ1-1	CASSWGKVNTEAFF	TGTGCCAGCAGTTGGGGGAAAGTGAACACTGAAGCTTTCTTT
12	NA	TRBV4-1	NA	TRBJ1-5	CASSQGFPPQHF	TGCGCCAGCAGCCAAGGTTTTCCGCCCCAGCATTTT
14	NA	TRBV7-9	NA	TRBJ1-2	CASSFESLPYGYTF	TGTGCCAGCAGCTTTGAGTCCTTACCCTATGGCTACACCTTC
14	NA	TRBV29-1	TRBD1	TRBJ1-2	CSVTIAGGSYGYTF	TGCAGCGTGACTATCGCAGGGGGATCTTATGGCTACACCTTC
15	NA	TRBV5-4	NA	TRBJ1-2	CASSPGTSPSYGYTF	TGTGCCAGCAGCCCTGGGACATCTCCCTCCTATGGCTACACCTTC
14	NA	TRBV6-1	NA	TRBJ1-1	CASSPQGTNTEAFF	TGTGCCAGCAGTCCACAGGGAACTAACACTGAAGCTTTCTTT
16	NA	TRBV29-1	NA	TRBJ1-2	CSVDAWLRAEDYGYTF	TGCAGCGTTGACGCTTGGCTTAGGGCGGAGGACTATGGCTACACCTTC
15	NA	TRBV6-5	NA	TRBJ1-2	CASSYSMDSIYGYTF	TGTGCCAGCAGTTACTCTATGGACAGTATCTATGGCTACACCTTC
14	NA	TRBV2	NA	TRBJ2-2	CASSGTSNTGELFF	TGTGCCAGCAGTGGGACATCGAACACCGGGGAGCTGTTTTTT
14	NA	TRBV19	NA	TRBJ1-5	CASSIGGAGQPQHF	TGTGCCAGTAGTATAGGGGGGGCGGGACAGCCCCAGCATTTT
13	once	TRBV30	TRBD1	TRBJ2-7	CAWSRDSSYEQYF	TGTGCCTGGAGTAGGGACAGCTCCTACGAGCAGTACTTC
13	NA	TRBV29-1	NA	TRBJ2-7	CSVVGQNSYEQYF	TGCAGCGTTGTAGGACAGAACTCCTACGAGCAGTACTTC
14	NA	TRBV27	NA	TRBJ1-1	CASSLYLGATEAFF	TGTGCCAGCAGTCTTTATCTGGGGGCCACTGAAGCTTTCTTT
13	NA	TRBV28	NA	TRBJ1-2	CASSFSPGRGYTF	TGTGCCAGCAGTTTCTCCCCCGGGCGGGGCTACACCTTC
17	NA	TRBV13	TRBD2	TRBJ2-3	CASSRFPGTSDTDTQYF	TGTGCCAGCAGCCGCTTCCCCGGGACTAGCGACACAGATACGCAGTATTTT
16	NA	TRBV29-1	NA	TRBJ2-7	CSVEVFPSGTPREQYF	TGCAGCGTTGAAGTTTTTCCCTCAGGGACCCCCCGGGAGCAGTACTTC
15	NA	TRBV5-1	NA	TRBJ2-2	CASSLNGGGTGELFF	TGCGCCAGCAGCTTAAACGGGGGAGGCACCGGGGAGCTGTTTTTT
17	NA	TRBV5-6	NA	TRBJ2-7	CASSLEAATGPGGEQYF	TGTGCCAGCAGCTTGGAAGCCGCCACGGGGCCGGGTGGGGAGCAGTACTTC
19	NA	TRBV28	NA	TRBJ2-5	CASSLPRRYRADSQRTQYF	TGTGCCAGCAGTTTACCGCGCAGGTACAGAGCGGATTCCCAGAGGACCCAGTACTTC
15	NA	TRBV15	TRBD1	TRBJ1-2	CATSRGGTAFYGYTF	TGTGCCACCAGCAGAGGCGGGACAGCCTTTTATGGCTACACCTTC
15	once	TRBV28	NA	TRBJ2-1	CASNDRDTVYNEQFF	TGTGCCAGCAACGATCGGGACACGGTATACAATGAGCAGTTCTTC
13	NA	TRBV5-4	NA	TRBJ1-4	CASSLDPTTKLFF	TGTGCCAGCAGCTTGGATCCAACTACGAAACTGTTTTTT
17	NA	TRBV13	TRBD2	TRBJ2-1	CASSVRTSGNSYNEQFF	TGTGCCAGCAGCGTCCGGACTAGCGGGAACTCCTACAATGAGCAGTTCTTC
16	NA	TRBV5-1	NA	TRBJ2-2	CASSLYAGPNTGELFF	TGCGCCAGCAGCTTGTACGCCGGACCGAACACCGGGGAGCTGTTTTTT
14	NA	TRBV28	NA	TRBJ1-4	CASTFTHRAEKLFF	TGTGCCAGCACCTTTACGCATAGGGCTGAAAAACTGTTTTTT
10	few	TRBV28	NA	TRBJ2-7	CATTGTLAYF	TGTGCCACCACCGGGACCCTGGCGTACTTC
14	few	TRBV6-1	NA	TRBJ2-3	CASSESGWPDTQYF	TGTGCCAGCAGTGAATCGGGATGGCCAGATACGCAGTATTTT
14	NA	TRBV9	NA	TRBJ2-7	CASSPGGQPYEQYF	TGTGCCAGCAGCCCTGGAGGACAGCCGTACGAGCAGTACTTC
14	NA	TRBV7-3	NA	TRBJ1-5	CASSFSGGNQPQHF	TGTGCCAGCAGCTTTTCTGGGGGGAATCAGCCCCAGCATTTT
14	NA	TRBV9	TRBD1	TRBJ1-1	CASSVGQGTTEAFF	TGTGCCAGCAGCGTAGGACAGGGAACCACTGAAGCTTTCTTT
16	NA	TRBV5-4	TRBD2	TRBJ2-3	CASSSLAGGSTDTQYF	TGTGCCAGCAGTTCACTAGCGGGGGGGAGCACAGATACGCAGTATTTT
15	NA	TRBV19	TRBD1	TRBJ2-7	CASSPSQGTAYEQYF	TGTGCCAGTAGTCCCTCCCAGGGGACAGCCTACGAGCAGTACTTC
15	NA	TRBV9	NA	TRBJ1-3	CASSADTFSGNTIYF	TGTGCCAGCAGCGCAGACACATTCTCTGGAAACACCATATATTTT
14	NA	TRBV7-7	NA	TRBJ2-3	CASSSSGPTDTQYF	TGTGCCAGCAGCTCCAGCGGACCCACAGATACGCAGTATTTT
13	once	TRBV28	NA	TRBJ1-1	CASSLEGNTEAFF	TGTGCCAGCAGTTTAGAGGGGAATACTGAAGCTTTCTTT
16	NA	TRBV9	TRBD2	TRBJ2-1	CASSVLAGGPYNEQFF	TGTGCCAGCAGCGTCCTAGCGGGGGGGCCCTACAATGAGCAGTTCTTC
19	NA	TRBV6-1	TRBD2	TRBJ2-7	CASSEAPGGDFYISYEQYF	TGTGCCAGCAGTGAAGCGCCCGGGGGGGACTTTTACATATCCTACGAGCAGTACTTC
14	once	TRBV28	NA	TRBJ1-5	CASSFWGGFQPQHF	TGTGCCAGCAGTTTTTGGGGGGGTTTTCAGCCCCAGCATTTT
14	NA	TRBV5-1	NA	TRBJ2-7	CASSLDGQGYEQYF	TGCGCCAGCAGCTTGGATGGTCAGGGCTACGAGCAGTACTTC
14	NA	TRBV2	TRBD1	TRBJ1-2	CASRTGVAGYGYTF	TGTGCCAGCAGAACAGGGGTAGCAGGCTATGGCTACACCTTC